This T cell receptor beta chain was retrieved from a study of CD8+CD57+ T cells in acquired aplastic anemia. Previously, flow cytometry had revealed CD8+CD57+ cell expansion in the patients chosen for sequencing. CDR3 and TCR beta VDJ profiling relied on genomic DNA as the template. TCRdb re-analysed the reads in MiXCR, keeping a single row per CDR3 protein. The table lists some 140,000 distinct CDR3 sequences, about 48% of them singletons. Looked up from germline, CDR1 is LGHNT and CDR2 is FRNRAP. The CDR3 extends over 10 residues, inclusive of both ends. In this sample, this clonotype turned up a few times. A read error is likely, as this CDR3 ends without the conserved phenylalanine or tryptophan. The limits of the CDR3 on the DNA are not certain, so only TCRdb's listed CDR3 is given.

The receptor's source is a human donor with aplastic anemia. Sequencing was done on a sample of sorted CD4+, CD8+, or CD8+CD57+ T cells (not recorded which) from PBMCs. The chain joins TRBV12-5 to TRBJ2-1. CDR3: CASGLVPSIS.